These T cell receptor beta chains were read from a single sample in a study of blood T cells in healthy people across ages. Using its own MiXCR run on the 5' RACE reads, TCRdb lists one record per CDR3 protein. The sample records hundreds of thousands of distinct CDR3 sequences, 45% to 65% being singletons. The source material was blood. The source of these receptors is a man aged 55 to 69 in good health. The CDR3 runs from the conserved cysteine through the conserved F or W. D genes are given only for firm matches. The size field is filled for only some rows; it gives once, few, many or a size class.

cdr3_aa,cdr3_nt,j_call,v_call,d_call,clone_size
CASGLVENIQYF,TGTGCTAGTGGTTTGGTTGAGAACATTCAGTACTTC,TRBJ2-4,TRBV12-5,NA,few
CASSSPGDRYSPLHF,TGTGCCAGCAGCTCCCCAGGGGACAGGTATTCACCCCTCCACTTT,TRBJ1-6,TRBV7-9,TRBD1,NA
CSALPVGRGAGYNEQFF,TGCAGTGCTCTTCCCGTAGGGCGGGGGGCCGGATACAATGAGCAGTTCTTC,TRBJ2-1,TRBV20-1,TRBD2,once
CASSTPGTGSGANVLTF,TGTGCCAGCAGCACCCCAGGGACAGGCTCTGGGGCCAACGTCCTGACTTTC,TRBJ2-6,TRBV21-1,NA,few
CSASGGAYNEQFF,TGCAGTGCTAGCGGGGGGGCGTACAATGAGCAGTTCTTC,TRBJ2-1,TRBV20-1,TRBD2,NA
CSVTGSYNEQFF,TGCAGCGTTACAGGCTCCTACAATGAGCAGTTCTTC,TRBJ2-1,TRBV29-1,NA,NA
CASSYSGGANNEQFF,TGTGCCAGCAGTTACTCAGGGGGCGCGAACAATGAGCAGTTCTTC,TRBJ2-1,TRBV6-6,TRBD1,few
CASSPPSGGFYNEQFF,TGTGCCAGCTCACCACCTAGCGGGGGGTTCTACAATGAGCAGTTCTTC,TRBJ2-1,TRBV18,TRBD2,NA
CASSFGQTLAKNIQYF,TGTGCCAGCAGTTTCGGACAGACTCTAGCCAAAAACATTCAGTACTTC,TRBJ2-4,TRBV12-3/TRBV12-4,NA,few
CASSKYGQANTDTQYF,TGCGCCAGCAGCAAATACGGACAGGCCAACACAGATACGCAGTATTTT,TRBJ2-3,TRBV5-1,TRBD1,NA
CASPWTFNGSGGDTQYF,TGTGCCAGCCCCTGGACCTTTAATGGGTCTGGAGGAGATACGCAGTATTTT,TRBJ2-3,TRBV5-6,NA,NA
CASSQFSGEVGDTQYF,TGTGCCAGCAGTCAATTTAGCGGGGAGGTCGGAGATACGCAGTATTTT,TRBJ2-3,TRBV6-1,TRBD2,NA
CASSLRQGLYNEQYF,TGTGCCAGCAGTTTAAGACAGGGGTTGTACAATGAGCAGTACTTC,TRBJ2-7,TRBV12-3/TRBV12-4,TRBD1,NA
CASSHGGVDGYTF,TGTGCCAGCAGCCATGGGGGGGTGGATGGCTACACCTTC,TRBJ1-2,TRBV3-1,NA,NA
CASSQEDKTQYF,TGTGCCAGCAGCCAAGAGGACAAAACGCAGTATTTT,TRBJ2-3,TRBV3-1,NA,many
CASSVERQGYSYGYTF,TGTGCCAGCAGCGTAGAACGGCAGGGATACAGTTATGGCTACACCTTC,TRBJ1-2,TRBV9,NA,NA
CASSTPGLGYNEQFF,TGTGCCAGTAGTACGCCGGGACTAGGCTACAATGAGCAGTTCTTC,TRBJ2-1,TRBV19,TRBD2,NA
CASRRGGRDTQYF,TGTGCCAGCCGGCGGGGGGGCAGAGATACGCAGTATTTT,TRBJ2-3,TRBV12-3/TRBV12-4,TRBD2,NA
CSATGMDTGQFF,TGCAGTGCTACAGGGATGGACACCGGGCAGTTCTTC,TRBJ2-1,TRBV20-1,NA,NA
CSAREAPQNAGGQYF,TGCAGTGCTAGAGAGGCACCCCAAAATGCGGGTGGGCAGTACTTC,TRBJ2-7,TRBV20-1,NA,NA
CASSLTTGRGYGYTF,TGTGCCAGCAGCTTGACTACGGGACGGGGCTATGGCTACACCTTC,TRBJ1-2,TRBV7-2,NA,few
CSADRGLSNQPQHF,TGCAGTGCTGACAGGGGCCTAAGCAATCAGCCCCAGCATTTT,TRBJ1-5,TRBV20-1,TRBD1,NA
CASSKQTGFTEAFF,TGTGCCAGCAGTAAACAGACAGGGTTCACTGAAGCTTTCTTT,TRBJ1-1,TRBV27,TRBD1,few
CASTALGDTQYF,TGTGCCAGCACCGCCCTAGGAGATACGCAGTATTTT,TRBJ2-3,TRBV28,NA,few
CASSVDRRNTEAFF,TGTGCCAGCAGTGTTGACCGACGGAATACTGAAGCTTTCTTT,TRBJ1-1,TRBV2,NA,NA
CASSLYPGSTYNEQFF,TGTGCCAGCAGCTTGTACCCAGGTAGTACCTACAATGAGCAGTTCTTC,TRBJ2-1,TRBV5-6,NA,NA
CASSLDLLRQYF,TGTGCCAGCAGCTTAGATCTGTTGCGACAGTACTTC,TRBJ2-4,TRBV11-2,NA,NA
CASPEQCRNGRETQYF,TGTGCCAGCCCCGAACAGTGTCGGAACGGCAGGGAGACCCAGTACTTC,TRBJ2-5,TRBV5-6,NA,NA
CASSLGTGPGEQYF,TGCGCCAGCAGCTTGGGGACAGGGCCGGGCGAGCAGTACTTC,TRBJ2-7,TRBV5-1,TRBD1,few
CASQDNSGANVLTF,TGCGCCAGTCAAGACAACTCTGGGGCCAACGTCCTGACTTTC,TRBJ2-6,TRBV5-1,NA,NA
CASSPSGGNKNIQYF,TGCGCCAGCAGCCCGTCGGGGGGGAACAAAAACATTCAGTACTTC,TRBJ2-4,TRBV5-1,TRBD2,NA
CASSLTGTVPTNYGYTF,TGTGCCAGCAGCCTAACCGGGACAGTGCCGACTAACTATGGCTACACCTTC,TRBJ1-2,TRBV3-1,TRBD1,NA
CSAPDRVSYNEQFF,TGCAGTGCTCCCGACAGGGTCTCCTACAATGAGCAGTTCTTC,TRBJ2-1,TRBV20-1,TRBD1,NA
CASSLGPGGETQYF,TGCGCCAGCAGCTTGGGTCCCGGGGGGGAGACCCAGTACTTC,TRBJ2-5,TRBV5-1,TRBD2,few
CSGLSTGALNEQFF,TGCAGCGGACTATCAACAGGGGCTCTCAATGAGCAGTTCTTC,TRBJ2-1,TRBV29-1,TRBD1,NA
CASSKQGRSSYNEQFF,TGCGCCAGCAGCAAACAGGGCAGGAGCTCCTACAATGAGCAGTTCTTC,TRBJ2-1,TRBV5-1,NA,few
CASSDRGTGQYEQYF,TGTGCCAGCAGTGACCGGGGGACAGGGCAATACGAGCAGTACTTC,TRBJ2-7,TRBV25-1,TRBD1,NA
CASSRGPAGGPYEQYF,TGTGCCAGCAGCCGAGGTCCAGCGGGGGGTCCCTACGAGCAGTACTTC,TRBJ2-7,TRBV27,TRBD2,once
CASSAEYGYTF,TGTGCCAGCAGTGCCGAATATGGCTACACCTTC,TRBJ1-2,TRBV2,NA,few
CASSLWQPETQYF,TGTGCCAGCAGTTTATGGCAGCCAGAGACCCAGTACTTC,TRBJ2-5,TRBV12-3/TRBV12-4,NA,few
CSVDVGRSYGYTF,TGCAGCGTTGATGTGGGAAGGAGCTATGGCTACACCTTC,TRBJ1-2,TRBV29-1,NA,NA
CASRDGATLYEQYF,TGTGCCAGCAGGGACGGCGCGACCCTATACGAGCAGTACTTC,TRBJ2-7,TRBV7-9,NA,few
CSAPLVGTGGTEAFF,TGCAGTGCCCCACTAGTCGGGACAGGGGGGACTGAAGCTTTCTTT,TRBJ1-1,TRBV20-1,TRBD1,NA
CASSLLGGRLETQYF,TGTGCCAGCAGCCTTCTGGGCGGGCGACTAGAGACCCAGTACTTC,TRBJ2-5,TRBV28,NA,few
CASSRRGQNTEAFF,TGCGCCAGCAGCCGCCGGGGACAGAACACTGAAGCTTTCTTT,TRBJ1-1,TRBV5-1,NA,NA
CATSRADGPKSETQYF,TGTGCCACCAGCAGAGCGGACGGCCCGAAATCGGAGACCCAGTACTTC,TRBJ2-5,TRBV15,NA,NA
CATSRDPTVLYNVQFF,TGTGCCACCAGCAGAGATCCTACAGTCCTCTACAATGTGCAGTTCTTC,TRBJ2-1,TRBV15,NA,NA
CASSSEPTSGALGEQFF,TGCGCCAGCAGCTCTGAGCCTACTAGCGGGGCTCTGGGGGAGCAGTTCTTC,TRBJ2-1,TRBV5-1,TRBD2,many
CASSLPLTRPNRYEQYF,TGTGCCAGCAGCTTGCCTTTGACTAGACCCAATCGCTACGAGCAGTACTTC,TRBJ2-7,TRBV11-2,NA,NA
CSAPEDGSDTQYF,TGCAGTGCCCCAGAGGACGGGTCAGATACGCAGTATTTT,TRBJ2-3,TRBV20-1,NA,NA
CASRSRGGYQETQFF,TGTGCCAGCCGGTCCCGGGGGGGGTACCAAGAGACCCAGTTCTTC,TRBJ2-1,TRBV2,TRBD2,NA
CASSQAPAAPYEQYF,TGCGCCAGCAGCCAAGCCCCCGCCGCACCCTACGAGCAGTACTTC,TRBJ2-7,TRBV4-1,NA,NA
CASVGYPYEQYF,TGTGCCAGCGTCGGGTACCCCTACGAGCAGTACTTC,TRBJ2-7,TRBV6-1,NA,NA
CSASRTGHNYGYTF,TGCAGTGCTTCTCGGACAGGGCATAACTATGGCTACACCTTC,TRBJ1-2,TRBV20-1,TRBD1,few
CSASETRDRGRNEQYF,TGCAGTGCTAGCGAAACCCGGGACAGGGGGCGGAATGAGCAGTACTTC,TRBJ2-5,TRBV20-1,TRBD1,NA
CASSLGQPGLLGDTQYF,TGTGCCAGCAGCTTAGGCCAACCGGGACTACTCGGAGATACGCAGTATTTT,TRBJ2-3,TRBV7-2,TRBD2,few
CASSLVTGSGNTIYF,TGTGCCAGCAGCTTAGTAACAGGGAGCGGAAACACCATATATTTT,TRBJ1-3,TRBV7-2,NA,NA
CASSSRRGNYGYTF,TGCGCCAGCAGCTCCCGTAGGGGGAACTATGGCTACACCTTC,TRBJ1-2,TRBV4-1,NA,NA
CASSQGGAVTGELFF,TGCGCCAGCAGCCAAGGGGGGGCTGTTACCGGGGAGCTGTTTTTT,TRBJ2-2,TRBV4-1,NA,NA
CASSESVTGDNPTGELFF,TGTGCCAGCAGTGAATCTGTAACGGGGGACAACCCCACCGGGGAGCTGTTTTTT,TRBJ2-2,TRBV25-1,NA,NA